A selection of T cell receptor beta chains follows, all from one sample in a study of PD-1 blockade in classical Hodgkin lymphoma. Sequencing used immunoSEQ multiplex PCR; TCRdb keeps in-frame clones, though not all of them. The repertoire consists of more than 25,000 clones, with 70% to 90% occurring once and the leading ten covering 0.62%. Material: CD4+ T cells from blood, obtained before the fourth cycle of nivolumab. Receptors were obtained from a human donor with classical Hodgkin lymphoma. Each CDR3 is given with its conserved first and last residue. The D gene is left open where the match is weak. Clone sizes are given selectively: once, few, many, or a class where the clone is expanded.

d_call j_call v_call clone_size cdr3_aa cdr3_nt
NA TRBJ1-4 TRBV6-5 NA CASRAYSNEKLFF TGTGCCAGCAGGGCATACTCAAATGAAAAACTGTTTTTT
NA TRBJ2-5 TRBV7-9 NA CASSQTQGGQETQYF TGTGCCAGCAGTCAGACTCAGGGGGGGCAAGAGACCCAGTACTTC
NA TRBJ1-5 TRBV6-6 NA CASRGSGHNQPQHF TGTGCCAGCAGGGGGTCGGGACATAATCAGCCCCAGCATTTT
TRBD2 TRBJ2-7 TRBV5-1 NA CASAGGSWFEQYF TGCGCCAGCGCCGGGGGGAGCTGGTTCGAGCAGTACTTC
NA TRBJ1-1 TRBV5-1 NA CASSPDASNTEAFF TGCGCCAGCAGCCCGGATGCGAGTAACACTGAAGCTTTCTTT
NA TRBJ2-1 TRBV6-4 NA CASRGHNEQFF TGTGCCAGCAGGGGTCACAATGAGCAGTTCTTC
TRBD2 TRBJ2-1 TRBV10-1 NA CASSVLAGDVNAQFF TGCGCCAGCAGTGTTCTGGCGGGAGACGTTAATGCGCAGTTCTTC
TRBD2 TRBJ2-7 TRBV28 NA CASMRGGSYEQYF TGTGCCAGCATGCGGGGGGGTTCCTACGAGCAGTACTTC
NA TRBJ2-6 TRBV5-4 NA CASSPHRGVGTGANVLTF TGTGCCAGCAGCCCACATCGTGGGGTGGGGACTGGGGCCAACGTCCTGACTTTC
TRBD1 TRBJ1-3 TRBV5-1 once CASSLQTTGAGNTIYF TGCGCCAGCAGCTTACAAACGACAGGGGCTGGAAACACCATATATTTT
NA TRBJ2-7 TRBV7-8 NA CASSKLSTYEQYF TGTGCCAGCAGCAAACTTTCCACCTACGAGCAGTACTTC
NA TRBJ2-1 TRBV18 NA CASSPTPGSYNEQFF TGTGCCAGCTCACCCACTCCGGGATCCTACAATGAGCAGTTCTTC
NA TRBJ1-3 TRBV5-6 NA CASSPSDRPGNTIYF TGTGCCAGCAGCCCTTCGGACCGACCTGGAAACACCATATATTTT
TRBD1 TRBJ1-4 TRBV5-1 NA CASSLRQGTNEKLFF TGCGCCAGCAGCCTTAGACAGGGCACTAATGAAAAACTGTTTTTT
NA TRBJ2-3 TRBV14 NA CASRGPRGDTQYF TGTGCCAGCAGGGGCCCCCGGGGTGATACGCAGTATTTT
NA TRBJ2-1 TRBV5-1 NA CASAQTSINNEQFF TGCGCCAGCGCCCAGACTAGTATAAACAATGAGCAGTTCTTC
NA TRBJ2-1 TRBV30 NA CAWGARGEQFF TGTGCCTGGGGAGCTAGGGGTGAGCAGTTCTTC
NA TRBJ1-2 TRBV6-1 NA CASRDYTTEGGYTF TGTGCCAGCAGGGACTATACAACAGAGGGGGGCTACACCTTC
TRBD1 TRBJ1-2 TRBV5-4 NA CASSSKQGNYGYTF TGTGCCAGCAGCTCCAAACAGGGGAACTATGGCTACACCTTC
NA TRBJ2-3 TRBV6-5 NA CASSPVAVGGDTQYF TGTGCCAGCAGTCCAGTAGCTGTAGGGGGAGATACGCAGTATTTT
NA TRBJ2-7 TRBV30 NA CAWNSGDSAYEQYF TGTGCCTGGAACTCCGGGGATTCGGCCTACGAGCAGTACTTC
NA TRBJ1-1 TRBV5-6 NA CASNPTGRNTEAFF TGTGCCAGCAACCCAACAGGGCGGAACACTGAAGCTTTCTTT
TRBD1 TRBJ1-1 TRBV5-1 NA CASSSTGTGVRTEAFF TGCGCCAGCAGCTCCACCGGGACAGGGGTACGCACTGAAGCTTTCTTT
NA TRBJ2-1 TRBV6-1 NA CASQERGRAYEQFF TGTGCCAGCCAGGAACGTGGCAGGGCGTATGAGCAGTTCTTC
TRBD2 TRBJ2-7 TRBV6-5 NA CASRGLAGFEQYF TGTGCCAGCAGGGGACTAGCGGGGTTCGAGCAGTACTTC
TRBD2 TRBJ2-3 TRBV2 NA CASKSGASTDTQYF TGTGCCAGCAAGAGCGGGGCTAGCACAGATACGCAGTATTTT
NA TRBJ2-7 TRBV20-1 NA CSASTPGEQYF TGCAGTGCTAGTACGCCAGGCGAGCAGTACTTC
NA TRBJ1-5 TRBV4-1 few CASSQAAGLTQHF TGCGCCAGCAGCCAAGCCGCCGGTTTGACCCAGCATTTT
TRBD2 TRBJ2-7 TRBV9 NA CASSVEGLATGEQYF TGTGCCAGCAGCGTAGAAGGACTAGCTACAGGCGAGCAGTACTTC
NA TRBJ2-7 TRBV4-2 NA CASSQDSIVSEQYF TGTGCCAGCAGCCAAGATTCCATTGTGTCCGAGCAGTACTTC
TRBD1 TRBJ1-2 TRBV7-9 NA CASSMDRALSNYGYTF TGTGCCAGCAGCATGGACAGGGCCCTCTCTAACTATGGCTACACCTTC
NA TRBJ1-3 TRBV27 NA CASSRSGSSGNTIYF TGTGCCAGCAGCCGAAGTGGATCCTCTGGAAACACCATATATTTT
TRBD1 TRBJ1-3 TRBV5-1 NA CASSLQGFSGNTIYF TGCGCCAGCAGCTTACAGGGGTTCTCTGGAAACACCATATATTTT
NA TRBJ1-2 TRBV4-1 few CASSQTWALNYGYTF TGCGCCAGCAGCCAGACCTGGGCGCTCAACTATGGCTACACCTTC
TRBD1 TRBJ1-6 TRBV28 few CASSLSQGVASPLHF TGTGCCAGCAGTTTAAGTCAGGGGGTAGCTTCACCCCTCCACTTT
NA TRBJ1-4 TRBV30 NA CAWSSFTATNEKLFF TGTGCCTGGAGTTCCTTCACTGCAACTAATGAAAAACTGTTTTTT
NA TRBJ1-6 TRBV20-1 NA CSASNDASPLF TGCAGTGCTTCTAACGATGCCAGCCCACTCTTT
NA TRBJ2-1 TRBV7-3 NA CASSSAQRGYNEQFF TGTGCCAGCAGCTCCGCCCAGAGGGGCTACAATGAGCAGTTCTTC
NA TRBJ2-2 TRBV5-1 NA CASSSQGVTGELFF TGCGCCAGCAGCTCTCAGGGAGTGACCGGGGAGCTGTTTTTT
NA TRBJ2-1 TRBV10-2 few CASSGGGGSYNEQFF TGCGCCAGCAGTGGGGGAGGGGGCTCCTACAATGAGCAGTTCTTC
TRBD1 TRBJ1-2 TRBV10-1 NA CASTRVGDRNLYGYTF TGCGCCAGCACCCGAGTGGGGGACAGGAACCTCTATGGCTACACCTTC
NA TRBJ2-3 TRBV7-9 NA CASSEEGGLVDTQYF TGTGCCAGCAGCGAGGAGGGGGGGCTGGTAGATACGCAGTATTTT
TRBD2 TRBJ2-7 TRBV10-3 NA CAISVDGGGAEQYF TGTGCCATCAGTGTAGACGGGGGGGGCGCCGAGCAGTACTTC
NA TRBJ1-3 TRBV30 NA CAWSGGQHGNTIYF TGTGCCTGGAGCGGGGGTCAACATGGAAACACCATATATTTT
NA TRBJ2-3 TRBV5-1 NA CASSLEPSTDTQYF TGCGCCAGCAGCTTGGAGCCTAGCACAGATACGCAGTATTTT
NA TRBJ1-2 TRBV7-9 few CASSLGQNYGYTF TGTGCCAGCAGCCTCGGACAGAACTATGGCTACACCTTC
NA TRBJ1-4 TRBV5-1 few CASSLEGATNEKLFF TGCGCCAGCAGCTTGGAGGGGGCAACTAATGAAAAACTGTTTTTT
NA TRBJ2-3 TRBV2 NA CASSEWDFSSTDTQYF TGTGCCAGCAGTGAGTGGGACTTTTCTAGCACAGATACGCAGTATTTT